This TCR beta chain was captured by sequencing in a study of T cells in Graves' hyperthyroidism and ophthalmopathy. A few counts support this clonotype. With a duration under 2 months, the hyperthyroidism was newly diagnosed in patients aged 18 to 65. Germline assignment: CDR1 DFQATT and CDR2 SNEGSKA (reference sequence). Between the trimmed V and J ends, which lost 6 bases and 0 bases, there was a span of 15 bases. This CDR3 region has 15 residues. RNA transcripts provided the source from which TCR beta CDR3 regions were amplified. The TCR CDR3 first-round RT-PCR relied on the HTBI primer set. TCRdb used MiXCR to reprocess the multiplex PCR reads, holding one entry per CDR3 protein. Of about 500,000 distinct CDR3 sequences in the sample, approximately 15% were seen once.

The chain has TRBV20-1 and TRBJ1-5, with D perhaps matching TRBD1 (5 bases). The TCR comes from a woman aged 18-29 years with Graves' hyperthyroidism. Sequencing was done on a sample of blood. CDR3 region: CSAATVYDSNQPQHF. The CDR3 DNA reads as TGCAGTGCCGCGACAGTATACGATAGCAATCAGCCCCAGCATTTT.